These T cell receptor beta chains were read from a single sample in a study of long-term antiretroviral therapy in people with HIV. Clones were read by immunoSEQ multiplex PCR, and TCRdb kept only the in-frame ones, dropping some. The repertoire holds 25,000 to 35,000 clones, 88% seen once, with 4.1% in the top ten. The sequenced sample was unsorted PBMCs, obtained 0.5 years after starting antiretroviral therapy. These receptors all stem from a woman aged 18 to 35 with HIV. CDR3s include the opening cysteine and the closing phenylalanine or tryptophan. The order of the fields is CDR3 protein, J gene, clone size, V gene. The size of a clone is reported for some rows only, either as once, few or many, or as a class for expanded clones.

CDR3 protein: CASSPLPPQGATAHSGANVLTF; J gene: TRBJ2-6; clone size: .; V gene: TRBV4-1
CDR3 protein: CASTRLAGLSHEQYF; J gene: TRBJ2-7; clone size: .; V gene: TRBV6-5
CDR3 protein: CSAKRWETQYF; J gene: TRBJ2-5; clone size: once; V gene: TRBV20-1
CDR3 protein: CASSLISGIGGEQYF; J gene: TRBJ2-7; clone size: .; V gene: TRBV28
CDR3 protein: CASSLRDPGELFF; J gene: TRBJ2-2; clone size: .; V gene: TRBV11-3
CDR3 protein: CASSPSGRSDEQYF; J gene: TRBJ2-7; clone size: .; V gene: TRBV27
CDR3 protein: CASSLSSGKTQYF; J gene: TRBJ2-5; clone size: once; V gene: TRBV27
CDR3 protein: CASSLPLIGKNTDTQYF; J gene: TRBJ2-3; clone size: .; V gene: TRBV28
CDR3 protein: CASSAVHTDTQYF; J gene: TRBJ2-3; clone size: .; V gene: TRBV11-2
CDR3 protein: CASSAGGGNQPQHF; J gene: TRBJ1-5; clone size: .; V gene: TRBV28
CDR3 protein: CASSSRQGAWEQYF; J gene: TRBJ2-7; clone size: .; V gene: TRBV5-1
CDR3 protein: CASSWAAAGSTDTQYF; J gene: TRBJ2-3; clone size: .; V gene: TRBV28
CDR3 protein: CASSGQGISYEQYF; J gene: TRBJ2-7; clone size: .; V gene: TRBV19
CDR3 protein: CASSTLISNYGYTF; J gene: TRBJ1-2; clone size: .; V gene: TRBV19
CDR3 protein: CASSQLTTHEQFF; J gene: TRBJ2-1; clone size: .; V gene: TRBV4-3
CDR3 protein: CASSFASGGTEAFF; J gene: TRBJ1-1; clone size: .; V gene: TRBV27
CDR3 protein: CASSYLLAGSTDTQYF; J gene: TRBJ2-3; clone size: .; V gene: TRBV6-5
CDR3 protein: CASSVDGTSGTGELFF; J gene: TRBJ2-2; clone size: .; V gene: TRBV9
CDR3 protein: CASSLGGSVEKLFF; J gene: TRBJ1-4; clone size: .; V gene: TRBV5-4
CDR3 protein: CASSFPDSPLSYEQYF; J gene: TRBJ2-7; clone size: .; V gene: TRBV7-2
CDR3 protein: CSVGGSSGYEQYF; J gene: TRBJ2-7; clone size: .; V gene: TRBV29-1
CDR3 protein: CASRDYWGKGGRTEAFF; J gene: TRBJ1-1; clone size: .; V gene: TRBV2
CDR3 protein: CASSIGAGAEAFF; J gene: TRBJ1-1; clone size: .; V gene: TRBV19
CDR3 protein: CASSQDPGRPNIQYF; J gene: TRBJ2-4; clone size: .; V gene: TRBV4-1
CDR3 protein: CASSDGTSMYEQYF; J gene: TRBJ2-7; clone size: .; V gene: TRBV9
CDR3 protein: CASSSQSEPGTQPQHF; J gene: TRBJ1-5; clone size: .; V gene: TRBV7-2
CDR3 protein: CASSLGVTIYEQYF; J gene: TRBJ2-7; clone size: .; V gene: TRBV5-4
CDR3 protein: CASSLRQTTTGELFF; J gene: TRBJ2-2; clone size: .; V gene: TRBV7-3
CDR3 protein: CASSLGVWNQPQHF; J gene: TRBJ1-5; clone size: .; V gene: TRBV7-8
CDR3 protein: CASSPQAGDIYEQYF; J gene: TRBJ2-7; clone size: .; V gene: TRBV6-5
CDR3 protein: CATSRVIAGALAPSVKNIQYF; J gene: TRBJ2-4; clone size: .; V gene: TRBV15
CDR3 protein: CASSPDQTGGAYEQYF; J gene: TRBJ2-7; clone size: .; V gene: TRBV18
CDR3 protein: CASSLAGSWYEQYF; J gene: TRBJ2-7; clone size: once; V gene: TRBV5-6
CDR3 protein: CASSQELGYYNEQFF; J gene: TRBJ2-1; clone size: .; V gene: TRBV4-3
CDR3 protein: CASSLSLSYEQYF; J gene: TRBJ2-7; clone size: .; V gene: TRBV27
CDR3 protein: CASSGTVTYEQYF; J gene: TRBJ2-7; clone size: .; V gene: TRBV19
CDR3 protein: CASSLLSREQYF; J gene: TRBJ2-7; clone size: few; V gene: TRBV27
CDR3 protein: CASSYRGQLDTIYF; J gene: TRBJ1-3; clone size: .; V gene: TRBV6-6